This entry is about one TCR beta chain. Germline-derived CDR1 and CDR2 are MNHNS and SASEGT. V gave up 5 bases and J gave up 4 bases; unmatched junction bases: 7. CDR3 length: 14 residues. The data originate from a study of blood T cell repertoires in COVID-19. Produced via immunoSEQ multiplex PCR; TCRdb's table is partial and in-frame only. Here the sample spans 70,000 to 95,000 clones, 89% being singletons. The receptor comes from a middle-aged man with acute or convalescent COVID-19. Material for sequencing was peripheral blood. J is TRBJ1-1 and V is TRBV6-1; 7 bases agree with TRBD1. This CDR3 is CASSSQGEITEAFF. The CDR3 DNA reads TGTGCCAGCAGTTCCCAGGGGGAGATCACTGAAGCTTTCTTT.